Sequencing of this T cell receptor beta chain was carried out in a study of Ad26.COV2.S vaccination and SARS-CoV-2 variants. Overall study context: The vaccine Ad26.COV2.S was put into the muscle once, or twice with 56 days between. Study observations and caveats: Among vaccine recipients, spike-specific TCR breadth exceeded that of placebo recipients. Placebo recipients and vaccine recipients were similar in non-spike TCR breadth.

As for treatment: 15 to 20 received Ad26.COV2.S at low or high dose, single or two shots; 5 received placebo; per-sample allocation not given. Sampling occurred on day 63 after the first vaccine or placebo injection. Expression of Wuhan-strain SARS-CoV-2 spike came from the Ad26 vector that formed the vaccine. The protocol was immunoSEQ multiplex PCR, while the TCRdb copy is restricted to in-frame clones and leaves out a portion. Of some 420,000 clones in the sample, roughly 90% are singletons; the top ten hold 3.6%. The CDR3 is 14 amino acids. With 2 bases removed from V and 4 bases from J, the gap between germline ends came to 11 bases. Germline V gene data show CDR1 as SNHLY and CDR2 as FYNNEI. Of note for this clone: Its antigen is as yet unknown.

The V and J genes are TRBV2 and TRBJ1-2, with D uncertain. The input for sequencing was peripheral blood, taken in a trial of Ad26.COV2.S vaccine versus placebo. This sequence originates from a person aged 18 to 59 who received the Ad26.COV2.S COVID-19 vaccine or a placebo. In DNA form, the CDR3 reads TGTGCCAGCAGTGAATTAACACCCCTCTATGGCTACACCTTC. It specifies CASSELTPLYGYTF.